This section outlines one T cell receptor (beta chain) sequence together with its context. The CDR3 spans 16 residues. Losses at the gene ends were 5 bases for V and 9 bases for J; bases not matched to a gene: 19. Germline CDR1 reads SEHNR; CDR2 reads FQNEAQ (reference sequence). The table came from immunoSEQ multiplex PCR; TCRdb's copy has only in-frame clones and leaves some out. The sample holds some 1.5 million clones, roughly 96% seen once. The data stem from a study of shared clonotypes between healthy human individuals. The TCR sequence derives from a man in his thirties or forties in good health. Sequencing was performed on naive CD4+ T cells sorted from blood. Subset: CD45RA+ positively selected. The gene calls are TRBV7-9 and TRBJ2-7; the match to TRBD1 covers 7 bases. The CDR3 spells CASSHRGTETFQGQYF. Here the CDR3 DNA reads TGTGCCAGCAGCCATAGGGGGACAGAAACTTTCCAAGGGCAGTACTTC.